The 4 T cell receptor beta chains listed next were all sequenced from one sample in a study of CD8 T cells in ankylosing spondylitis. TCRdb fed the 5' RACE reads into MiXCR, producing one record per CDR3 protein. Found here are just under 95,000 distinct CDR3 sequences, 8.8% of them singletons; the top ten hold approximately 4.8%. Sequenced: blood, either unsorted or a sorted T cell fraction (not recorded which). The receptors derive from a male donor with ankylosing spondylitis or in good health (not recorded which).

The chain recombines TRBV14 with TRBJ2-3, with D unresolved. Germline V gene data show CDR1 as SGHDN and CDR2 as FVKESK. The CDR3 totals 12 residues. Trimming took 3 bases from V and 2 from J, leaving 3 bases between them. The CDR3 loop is CASSHYTDTQYF. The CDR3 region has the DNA TGTGCCAGCAGCCATTACACAGATACGCAGTATTTT.

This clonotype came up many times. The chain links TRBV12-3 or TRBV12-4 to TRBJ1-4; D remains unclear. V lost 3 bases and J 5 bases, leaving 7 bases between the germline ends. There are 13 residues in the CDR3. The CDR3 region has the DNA TGTGCCAGCAGTTTTCGGGGAAATGAAAAACTGTTTTTT. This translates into CASSFRGNEKLFF.

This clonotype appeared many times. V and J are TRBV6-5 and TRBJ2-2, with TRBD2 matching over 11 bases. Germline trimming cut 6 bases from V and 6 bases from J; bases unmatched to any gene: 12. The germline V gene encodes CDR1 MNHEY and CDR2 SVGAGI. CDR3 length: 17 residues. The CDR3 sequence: CASSLRLAGSISGELFF. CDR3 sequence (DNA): TGTGCCAGCAGCCTCAGACTAGCGGGGTCGATTTCCGGGGAGCTGTTTTTT.

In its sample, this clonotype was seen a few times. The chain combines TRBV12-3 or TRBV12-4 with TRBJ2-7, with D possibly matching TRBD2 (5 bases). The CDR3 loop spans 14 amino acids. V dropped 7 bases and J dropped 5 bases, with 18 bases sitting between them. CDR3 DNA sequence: TGTGCCAGCACCCCTAGCCGCTCTAGCCACGAGCAGTACTTC. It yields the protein CASTPSRSSHEQYF.